A selection of T cell receptor beta chains follows, all from one sample in a study of shared clonotypes between healthy human individuals. The table came from immunoSEQ multiplex PCR; TCRdb's copy has only in-frame clones and leaves some out. The repertoire includes about 2.1 million clones, around 93% of them detected once, and approximately 1.6% sits in the top ten. Sequencing used naive CD8+ T cells from PBMCs. The origin of the receptors is a man between 18 and 29 years old in good health. Some clones in this sample may be carry-over from other donors' samples. The CDR3 runs from the conserved cysteine through the conserved F or W. The D gene is left open where the match is weak. A row's size may be missing; if present it is once, few, many or a size class.

clone size	V gene	J gene	D gene	CDR3 protein	CDR3 DNA
-	TRBV7-3	TRBJ2-2	-	CASSVKGQKNTGELFF	TGTGCCAGCAGCGTAAAGGGGCAGAAAAACACCGGGGAGCTGTTTTTT
-	TRBV4-1	TRBJ2-1	-	CASSQESGRVSGNEQFF	TGCGCCAGCAGCCAAGAGTCGGGAAGGGTATCCGGCAATGAGCAGTTCTTC
-	TRBV6-5	TRBJ2-7	-	CASSYAGHLSYEQYF	TGTGCCAGCAGTTACGCGGGACATCTCTCCTACGAGCAGTACTTC
-	TRBV4-2	TRBJ1-3	TRBD1	CASSHPGTGVGNTIYF	TGTGCCAGCAGCCACCCCGGGACAGGGGTTGGAAACACCATATATTTT
-	TRBV6-5	TRBJ2-1	-	CASSQLSLYNEQFF	TGTGCCAGCAGTCAGCTCTCCCTTTACAATGAGCAGTTCTTC
-	TRBV5-4	TRBJ2-7	TRBD2	CASSQGLAGVSISYEQYF	TGTGCCAGCAGCCAGGGGCTAGCGGGAGTCTCGATCTCCTACGAGCAGTACTTC
once	TRBV6-5	TRBJ2-5	-	CASSVNQGGQETQYF	TGTGCCAGCAGTGTGAATCAGGGGGGCCAAGAGACCCAGTACTTC
once	TRBV2	TRBJ2-1	-	CASSGAKGGAEQFF	TGTGCCAGCAGTGGCGCCAAGGGGGGAGCGGAGCAGTTCTTC
-	TRBV19	TRBJ1-5	-	CATRTDLNQPQHF	TGTGCCACCCGAACAGACCTTAATCAGCCCCAGCATTTT
once	TRBV27	TRBJ1-5	TRBD1	CASRTGGGNQPQHF	TGTGCCAGCAGAACAGGGGGTGGCAATCAGCCCCAGCATTTT
-	TRBV5-1	TRBJ1-3	-	CASSETGSGNTIYF	TGCGCCAGCAGCGAAACAGGCTCTGGAAACACCATATATTTT
-	TRBV30	TRBJ1-6	-	CAWSNAGGGRSPLHF	TGTGCCTGGAGTAACGCCGGGGGGGGCAGATCACCCCTCCACTTT
-	TRBV29-1	TRBJ2-5	-	CSVEGGALPETQYF	TGCAGCGTTGAAGGGGGGGCCCTCCCGGAGACCCAGTACTTC
-	TRBV4-1	TRBJ1-2	-	CASKPTFGDTYGYTF	TGCGCCAGCAAACCGACATTCGGGGACACTTATGGCTACACCTTC
-	TRBV13	TRBJ1-2	TRBD1	CASSFLGQGESGYTF	TGTGCCAGCAGCTTCTTAGGGCAGGGGGAAAGTGGCTACACCTTC
-	TRBV10-1	TRBJ2-5	-	CATSSRMGETQYF	TGCGCCACCAGCTCCCGAATGGGTGAGACCCAGTACTTC
-	TRBV27	TRBJ1-2	-	CASSLVRGADGYTF	TGTGCCAGCAGTTTGGTTCGGGGGGCGGATGGCTACACCTTC
-	TRBV7-9	TRBJ2-1	-	CASSLQGSTYNEQFF	TGTGCCAGCAGCTTGCAGGGATCCACCTACAATGAGCAGTTCTTC
few	TRBV2	TRBJ2-7	-	CASSEAKYEQYF	TGTGCCAGCAGTGAAGCGAAATACGAGCAGTACTTC
-	TRBV28	TRBJ2-7	-	CASSLSVRSYEQYF	TGTGCCAGCAGTTTATCGGTCAGATCCTACGAGCAGTACTTC
-	TRBV11-3	TRBJ2-1	TRBD2	CASSLDGRDYNEQFF	TGTGCCAGCAGCTTAGACGGGAGGGATTACAATGAGCAGTTCTTC
-	TRBV7-8	TRBJ2-3	-	CASRSISATHTDTQYF	TGTGCCAGCAGGTCTATTAGCGCCACCCACACAGATACGCAGTATTTT
-	TRBV27	TRBJ1-5	-	CASSLYSYNQPQHF	TGTGCCAGCAGTTTATACAGTTATAATCAGCCCCAGCATTTT
-	TRBV5-4	TRBJ1-3	-	CASSLAGSLGNTIYF	TGTGCCAGCAGCTTGGCGGGGTCCTTGGGAAACACCATATATTTT
-	TRBV9	TRBJ2-5	TRBD2	CASSGKAGTSGRETQYF	TGTGCCAGCAGCGGGAAGGCGGGGACTAGCGGGAGGGAGACCCAGTACTTC
once	TRBV4-3	TRBJ1-1	-	CASSQDRNFGADEAFF	TGCGCCAGCAGCCAAGATAGAAATTTCGGGGCCGATGAAGCTTTCTTT
-	TRBV7-8	TRBJ2-1	TRBD2	CASSLALGLAGGPADEQFF	TGTGCCAGCAGCTTAGCGCTGGGACTAGCGGGAGGGCCCGCAGATGAGCAGTTCTTC
-	TRBV5-1	TRBJ1-5	-	CASSEGAGNQPQHF	TGCGCCAGCAGCGAAGGGGCTGGTAATCAGCCCCAGCATTTT
few	TRBV6-6	TRBJ1-5	TRBD1	CASRKGPGGDQPQHF	TGTGCCAGCAGGAAAGGTCCAGGGGGCGATCAGCCCCAGCATTTT
-	TRBV27	TRBJ2-2	-	CASTLGPGANTGELFF	TGTGCCAGCACCCTGGGACCCGGTGCGAACACCGGGGAGCTGTTTTTT
-	TRBV4-3	TRBJ2-1	TRBD2	CASSHGLAGSGEQFF	TGCGCCAGCAGCCACGGACTAGCGGGGTCGGGTGAGCAGTTCTTC
-	TRBV10-3	TRBJ2-7	TRBD1	CAISEYPGQGEREWHEQYF	TGTGCCATCAGTGAATATCCGGGACAGGGGGAGCGGGAGTGGCACGAGCAGTACTTC
-	TRBV29-1	TRBJ2-2	-	CSVRGSSPGELFF	TGCAGCGTAAGGGGTAGCAGTCCCGGGGAGCTGTTTTTT
-	TRBV28	TRBJ1-1	-	CASSPVEGTEAFF	TGTGCCAGCAGTCCTGTGGAAGGCACTGAAGCTTTCTTT
-	TRBV6-1	TRBJ2-7	TRBD2	CASSSSGSRSYEQYF	TGTGCCAGCAGTAGTAGCGGGTCCCGCTCCTACGAGCAGTACTTC
few	TRBV5-6	TRBJ1-5	-	CASSQGYSNQPQHF	TGTGCCAGCAGCCAGGGGTACAGCAATCAGCCCCAGCATTTT
-	TRBV6-1	TRBJ2-7	-	CASSEGPATTYEQYF	TGTGCCAGCAGTGAAGGGCCTGCAACTACCTACGAGCAGTACTTC
once	TRBV29-1	TRBJ2-2	TRBD2	CSAVSGGYTGELFF	TGCAGCGCCGTGTCGGGGGGATACACCGGGGAGCTGTTTTTT
few	TRBV4-1	TRBJ2-1	TRBD2	CASTEREGYNEQFF	TGCGCCAGCACCGAGCGGGAGGGTTACAATGAGCAGTTCTTC
-	TRBV6-1	TRBJ2-7	TRBD2	CASSWIGRSVDEQYF	TGTGCCAGCTCTTGGATCGGGAGGTCTGTCGACGAGCAGTACTTC
once	TRBV27	TRBJ1-5	TRBD1	CASSLFSTGRMNQPQHF	TGTGCCAGCAGTTTGTTCTCGACAGGGCGTATGAATCAGCCCCAGCATTTT
-	TRBV4-1	TRBJ1-1	-	CASSPRAESYTEAFF	TGCGCCAGCAGCCCACGAGCGGAGTCCTACACTGAAGCTTTCTTT
-	TRBV28	TRBJ2-5	TRBD2	CASMIAGGGETQYF	TGTGCCAGTATGATAGCGGGAGGGGGGGAGACCCAGTACTTC
-	TRBV19	TRBJ1-2	-	CASSIGLTNYGYTF	TGTGCCAGTAGTATTGGTTTAACAAACTATGGCTACACCTTC
-	TRBV25-1	TRBJ2-7	-	CASSGAEGITYEQYF	TGTGCCAGCAGTGGGGCCGAGGGGATAACCTACGAGCAGTACTTC
-	TRBV11-2	TRBJ1-1	-	CASSSPVKSEAFF	TGTGCCAGCAGCTCCCCGGTCAAAAGCGAAGCTTTCTTT
-	TRBV4-1	TRBJ2-7	-	CASSQAFALVAEQYF	TGCGCCAGCAGCCAAGCCTTCGCACTAGTGGCCGAGCAGTACTTC
once	TRBV13	TRBJ2-1	-	CASSSGRAYNEQFF	TGTGCCAGCAGCTCCGGACGGGCCTACAATGAGCAGTTCTTC
-	TRBV10-3	TRBJ2-7	-	CAISESEGREQYF	TGTGCCATCAGTGAGTCGGAGGGCCGGGAGCAGTACTTC
few	TRBV4-1	TRBJ1-1	-	CASSQRPGGNTEAFF	TGCGCCAGCAGCCAAAGACCCGGCGGGAACACTGAAGCTTTCTTT
-	TRBV15	TRBJ2-1	-	CATSRGGRENNEQFF	TGTGCCACCAGCAGAGGGGGACGGGAGAACAATGAGCAGTTCTTC
-	TRBV4-1	TRBJ2-7	-	CASSQGLAYEQYF	TGCGCCAGCAGCCAAGGGTTGGCCTACGAGCAGTACTTC
few	TRBV2	TRBJ1-1	-	CASSAGRVEAFF	TGTGCCAGCAGTGCCGGTAGGGTTGAAGCTTTCTTT
few	TRBV10-3	TRBJ2-7	-	CAISENYEQYF	TGTGCCATCAGTGAGAACTACGAGCAGTACTTC
-	TRBV19	TRBJ2-1	TRBD2	CASRRTSGRNNEQFF	TGTGCCAGCCGTAGGACTAGCGGGCGCAACAATGAGCAGTTCTTC
-	TRBV4-3	TRBJ2-4	-	CASSQDLGSDIQYF	TGCGCCAGCAGCCAAGATTTAGGATCGGACATTCAGTACTTC
-	TRBV11-3	TRBJ2-2	-	CASSFTGDTGELFF	TGTGCCAGCAGCTTTACAGGAGACACCGGGGAGCTGTTTTTT